A single sample is the source of the 10 T cell receptor beta chains below, sequenced in a study of naive and memory T cell subsets (dated by TCRdb to the late 2010s). Results the study describes overall, beyond this receptor: A few larger clonotypes were found in naive repertoires, especially CD8, and these larger clonotypes were possibly memory cells re-expressing CD45RA.

These receptors' targets are unknown. Receptor amplification or capture employed UMI-ligation and nested PCR. TCRdb names Illumina MiSeq as the instrument used. The beta constant-region primer was an equimolar mix of two oligonucleotides covering both TRBC1 and TRBC2. The ligated cDNA went through four rounds of PCR with nested alpha and beta constant-region primers together with the SP2 primer. TCRdb's own reprocessing of the public reads used fastp at Q25 and MiXCR and kept productive beta chains. Each record represents a unique CDR3 protein, reported with the most common genes and DNA among its rows. This sample has 95,000 to 110,000 distinct CDR3 sequences in its table, and approximately 15% of those were observed once. Approximately 3% of the sample is in the top ten clones. The sequencing input was naive CD8+ T cells from blood. The cell subset or site label, read with the paper, signifies: naive T cells, CD45RA high CD27+. These receptors originate from a human donor in good health.

The chain links TRBV7-9 to TRBJ2-7, with a tentative D call TRBD1 (6 bases). The CDR3 totals 12 residues. CDR1 and CDR2 from the germline V gene are SEHNR and FQNEAQ (reference sequence). V was clipped by 8 bases and J by 1 base, with 9 bases between them. The CDR3 reads CASRQGSYEQYF. The DNA of the CDR3 is TGTGCCAGCCGGCAGGGGTCCTACGAGCAGTACTTC.

This clonotype was detected only a few times. J is TRBJ2-7 and V is TRBV4-3, with 8 positions matching TRBD1. The J segment lost 6 bases and the V segment lost 1 base, leaving 11 bases of the junction unmatched. CDR3 length: 16 residues. Germline-derived CDR1 and CDR2 are LGHNA and YSLEER. The CDR3 reads CASSQVFRQGMVEQYF. CDR3 nucleotide sequence: TGCGCCAGCAGCCAAGTTTTTCGACAGGGGATGGTCGAGCAGTACTTC.

The rearrangement uses TRBV12-3 or TRBV12-4 and TRBJ2-3, with 9 bases matching TRBD1. J lost 6 bases, V lost 5 bases, and 6 bases had no gene match. The CDR3 totals 14 residues. CDR3 residues: CASSPGQGMDTQYF. The CDR3 DNA follows: TGTGCCAGCAGTCCGGGACAGGGTATGGATACGCAGTATTTT.

This clonotype was found a few times. The chain carries TRBV7-2 and TRBJ2-1; D is uncertain. The CDR3 has 14 amino acids. V lost 4 bases to trimming and J lost 6 bases, with 13 bases between them. Germline V gene data show CDR1 as SGHTA and CDR2 as FQGNSA. The CDR3 nucleotides read TGTGCCAGCAGCTCCCTCATAGAGAGCAATGAGCAGTTCTTC. This gives the protein CASSSLIESNEQFF.

This clonotype showed up many times. Sequence at one end of the junction differs from germline and may be a read error. This chain connects TRBV29-1 to TRBJ1-2, with D unresolved. Germline V CDR1 and CDR2: SQVTM, ANQGSEA. This CDR3 contains 10 residues. The CDR3 reads CSVEDGGYTF. CDR3 nucleotides: TGCAGCGTAGAAGACGGAGGCTACACCTTC.

The table lists this clonotype with a few counts. The V gene is TRBV15, the J gene TRBJ2-7; TRBD2 matches 9 bases. Germline V gives CDR1 LNHNV, CDR2 YYDKDF (reference sequence). CDR3 length equals 16 residues. Trimming at V came to 0 bases and at J to 4 bases, leaving 7 bases not matched to a gene. CDR3 coding DNA: TGTGCCACCAGCAGAGATGAACTAGCGGGCCGATACGAGCAGTACTTC. Its protein product is CATSRDELAGRYEQYF.

This chain's CDR3 is CASSFGAGGTDTQYF. The DNA of the CDR3 is TGTGCCAGCAGTTTCGGCGCAGGGGGCACAGATACGCAGTATTTT. The V call is TRBV12-3 or TRBV12-4, the J call TRBJ2-3, with D possibly matching TRBD1 (6 bases). The CDR3 sequence is 15 residues long. Trimming took off 3 bases at V and 1 base at J, with 11 bases between the two ends.

The chain employs TRBV29-1 and TRBJ2-1; D is unclear. The CDR3 contains 15 residues. In germline, CDR1 is SQVTM, CDR2 ANQGSEA. V was clipped by 1 base and J by 1 base, with 11 bases between them. The DNA for the CDR3 is TGCAGCGTTGAAGCTGGGGTTACTTCCTACAATGAGCAGTTCTTC. It encodes CSVEAGVTSYNEQFF.

This clonotype was found many times. V and J are TRBV7-8 and TRBJ2-1, with D possibly being TRBD2 (6 bases). The germline V and J ends were trimmed by 1 base and 2 bases, with 12 bases remaining between them. The CDR3 sequence is 16 residues long. The germline CDR1 and CDR2 sequences are SGHVS and FQNEAQ. CDR3 coding DNA: TGTGCCAGCAGCTTAGTCTCAGCGGGCGCCTACAATGAGCAGTTCTTC. This gives the protein CASSLVSAGAYNEQFF.

This chain links TRBV6-6 with TRBJ2-3; 9 bases are shared with TRBD2. CDR1 is MNHNY, CDR2 SVGAGI, per germline (reference sequence). This CDR3 contains 16 residues. The V and J ends lost 6 bases and 4 bases, in that order; junction bases with no gene match: 11. For the CDR3, the DNA is TGTGCCAGCAGGCCACCGGGACTAGCAACGTCAGATACGCAGTATTTT. This encodes CASRPPGLATSDTQYF.